This T cell receptor beta chain was obtained from a study of cytomegalovirus exposure and HLA in healthy donors. Per germline, CDR1 SGHAT and CDR2 FQNNGV. V lost 1 base, J lost 4 bases, and 6 bases stayed unmatched. The CDR3 consists of 15 residues. Use of 60 Vbeta and 13 Jbeta primers characterized the PCR. Sequenced by immunoSEQ multiplex PCR; TCRdb stores in-frame clones only, minus some. The sample consists of about 160,000 clones, 82% of them appearing once. The sequenced sample consisted of PBMCs. This receptor was taken from a man aged 50-59 years in good health and CMV-seropositive. The gene calls are TRBV11-2 and TRBJ1-2; 7 bases are a match to TRBD1. This chain's CDR3 is CASSLVGGTTYGYTF. The CDR3 nucleotides read TGTGCCAGCAGCTTAGTAGGGGGCACCACCTATGGCTACACCTTC.